This TCR beta chain was documented in a study of beta chain features in type 1 diabetes. Broader study findings: Researchers cautioned that cDNA sequencing could over-represent cells with high TCR expression. Fewer junction insertions and more nucleotide deletions appeared in type 1 diabetes patients.

The CDR3 loop spans 17 amino acids. From germline, CDR1 is SGHDN and CDR2 FVKESK. V was shortened by 7 bases and J by 3 bases, with 24 bases between the two germline ends. Notes on this clone: What it binds is unknown.

The investigators reverse transcribed all of the isolated RNA, so they sequenced expressed TCRB transcripts. Around 1 million reads, on average, were obtained from stem cell-like memory T cell samples. The assay was immunoSEQ multiplex PCR, and TCRdb's table has in-frame clones only and misses some. The table shows tens of thousands of clones, with roughly 30% occurring only once. This sequence originates from a woman aged 18 to 35 in good health. The sample taken for sequencing was stem cell memory CD4+ T cells from blood. The chain combines TRBV14 with TRBJ2-5; weak D call: TRBD1 (7 bases). The CDR3 region has the DNA TGTGCCAGCAACAACAGGGGCTCCACGGGGGTAGAAGAGACCCAGTACTTC. Translating gives CASNNRGSTGVEETQYF. Complete variable domain (other parts from reference TRBV14 and TRBJ2-5): EAGVTQFPSHSVIEKGQTVTLRCDPISGHDNLYWYRRVMGKEIKFLLHFVKESKQDESGMPNNRFLAERTGGTYSTLKVQPAELEDSGVYFCASNNRGSTGVEETQYFGPGTRLLVL.